This entry lists 32 T cell receptor beta chains sequenced from one sample in a study of blood T cell repertoires in COVID-19 (TCRdb year 2020). The library relied on the immunoSEQ multiplex PCR assay. TCRdb carries this immuneACCESS record with in-frame sequences only. Its versions omit some clonotypes, under half of them owing to an unresolved V gene in the studies checked, with the rest unexplained. For this sample the table gives roughly 100,000 clones, of which approximately 80% were detected only once. Just under 4.5% of the sample lies in the top ten. The specimen was peripheral blood. The receptor source for this set is a human donor in a cohort sampled during active COVID-19.

The J gene is TRBJ2-1, the V gene TRBV19; 11 bases align to TRBD2. V was clipped by 5 bases and J by 7 bases; unmatched bases: 7. This CDR3 is 15 amino acids long. Per germline, CDR1 LNHDA and CDR2 SQIVND (reference sequence). CDR3 sequence reads: CASSLVAGGPNEQFF. The CDR3 coding sequence is TGTGCCAGTAGTTTGGTAGCGGGGGGGCCAAATGAGCAGTTCTTC.

The chain has TRBV7-9 and TRBJ2-5, with D possibly matching TRBD1 (5 bases). Looked up from germline, CDR1 is SEHNR and CDR2 is FQNEAQ (reference sequence). This CDR3 has 17 amino acids. V was clipped by 1 base and J by 2 bases, with 17 bases between them. The CDR3, as DNA: TGTGCCAGCAGCTTAGAATCGGGCAGGGCGAAACAAGAGACCCAGTACTTC. Encoded protein: CASSLESGRAKQETQYF.

The CDR3 protein is CASSFWDRVQTQYF. In nucleotides, the CDR3 is TGTGCCAGCAGCTTCTGGGACAGGGTACAGACCCAGTACTTC. The genes are TRBV5-4 and TRBJ2-5; 9 positions agree with TRBD1. Per germline, CDR1 SGHNT and CDR2 YYREEE (reference sequence). The CDR3 runs 14 residues. V was pared by 2 bases and J by 6 bases, with 5 bases of the junction left unmatched.

This rearrangement joins TRBV5-1 to TRBJ1-2; unclear D gene. CDR1 is SGHRS and CDR2 is YFSETQ in the germline V gene. The V gene lost 3 bases and the J gene lost 8 bases, with 17 bases spanning the gap. The length of the CDR3 is 14 residues. Here the CDR3 reads CASSSDPHLGGYTF. Here the CDR3 DNA reads TGCGCCAGCAGCTCAGACCCCCATCTAGGCGGCTACACCTTC.

To note about this clone: Different DNA sequences within this sample yield the same CDR3. The V call is TRBV5-1, the J call TRBJ1-6; D perhaps matches TRBD1 (5 bases). In germline, CDR1 is SGHRS, CDR2 YFSETQ. The CDR3 extends over 14 amino acids. V lost 0 bases, J lost 8 bases, and 9 bases lay in between. As DNA, the CDR3 is TGCGCCAGCAGCTTGGGCCGGGGGGATTCACCCCTCCACTTT. Protein: CASSLGRGDSPLHF.

This clone was seen only a few times. The chain links TRBV7-2 to TRBJ2-7; D gene ambiguous. The CDR3 totals 13 residues. Trimming stripped 8 bases from V and 3 bases from J, with 14 bases between. CDR1 is SGHTA and CDR2 is FQGNSA in the germline V gene. CDR3 sequence reads: CASGATYYYEQYF. Written as DNA, the CDR3 is TGTGCCAGCGGCGCCACCTACTACTACGAGCAGTACTTC. The variable domain in full, with the rest retrieved from reference TRBV7-2 and TRBJ2-7, is GAGVSQSPSNKVTEKGKDVELRCDPISGHTALYWYRQSLGQGLEFLIYFQGNSAPDKSGLPSDRFSAERTGGSVSTLTIQRTQQEDSAVYLCASGATYYYEQYFGPGTRLTVT.

This clone showed up just once. The CDR3 nucleotides are TGTGCCAGTAGTATCGGGGGGGACCAAGAGACCCAGTACTTC. It translates to CASSIGGDQETQYF. The chain recombines TRBV19 with TRBJ2-5; TRBD2 aligns across 8 bases. The CDR3 length is 14 residues. Germline V lookup: CDR1 LNHDA, CDR2 SQIVND (reference sequence). The J segment lost 0 bases and the V segment lost 3 bases, leaving 0 bases of the junction unmatched.

This chain uses TRBV6-5 with TRBJ1-4; D perhaps matches TRBD1 (5 bases). V lost 6 bases to trimming and J lost 2 bases, with 13 bases between them. The length of the CDR3 is 15 residues. The V gene's germline CDR1 is MNHEY and CDR2 SVGAGI. The CDR3 is CASRPSGGTNEKLFF. In nucleotides, the CDR3 is TGTGCCAGCAGACCCTCGGGGGGGACTAATGAAAAACTGTTTTTT.

The chain employs TRBV6-2 or TRBV6-3 and TRBJ2-1, with 15 nucleotides matching TRBD2. The trim removed 2 bases at V and 3 bases at J, leaving 14 bases unmatched. The germline gives CDR1 MNHEY, CDR2 SVGEGT. This CDR3 is 21 amino acids long. The CDR3 coding sequence is TGTGCCAGCAGTTACACCCAAGGGACTAGCGGGGGGAACTCATTCTACAATGAGCAGTTCTTC. This sequence encodes CASSYTQGTSGGNSFYNEQFF.

The V gene is TRBV15, the J gene TRBJ2-7; D gene uncertain. Trimming took off 0 bases at V and 0 bases at J, with 3 bases between the two ends. Germline lookup yields CDR1 LNHNV and CDR2 YYDKDF (reference sequence). This CDR3 region has 13 residues. The chain's CDR3 is CATSRDYSYEQYF. As DNA, the CDR3 is TGTGCCACCAGCAGAGACTACTCCTACGAGCAGTACTTC.

V and J are TRBV27 and TRBJ2-1, with TRBD2 matching over 12 bases. V lost 6 bases and J lost 1; bases outside the gene matches: 10. From germline, CDR1 is MNHEY and CDR2 SMNVEV (reference sequence). There are 18 residues in the CDR3. CDR3 nucleotide sequence: TGTGCCAGCAGCCGCCCCCCTAGCGGGGGGGCTTCCTACAATGAGCAGTTCTTC. Translating it yields CASSRPPSGGASYNEQFF.

The chain carries TRBV5-1 and TRBJ2-1, with unresolved D. Germline-derived CDR1 and CDR2 are SGHRS and YFSETQ. V dropped 4 bases and J dropped 8 bases, with 10 bases sitting between them. CDR3 length: 12 residues. The CDR3 DNA sequence: TGCGCCAGCAGCACTTTCGTGCATGAGCAGTTCTTC. Amino acids: CASSTFVHEQFF.

This clone appeared a few times. V and J are TRBV9 and TRBJ1-3, with D perhaps TRBD1 (6 bases). Germline lookup yields CDR1 SGDLS and CDR2 YYNGEE. The germline V and J ends were trimmed by 3 bases and 6 bases, with 13 bases remaining between them. CDR3 length: 14 residues. The CDR3 DNA sequence: TGTGCCAGCAGCGCCGACAGGAAGGCAAACACCATATATTTT. Translating gives CASSADRKANTIYF.

This clone has only one observation. The chain has TRBV7-3 and TRBJ2-2; the match to TRBD1 covers 11 bases. The germline CDR1 and CDR2 sequences are SGHTA and FQGTGA. The trim removed 5 bases at V and 2 bases at J, leaving 4 bases unmatched. This CDR3 is built from 16 residues. CDR3 in amino acids: CASSAGQGANTGELFF. CDR3 nucleotide sequence: TGTGCCAGCAGCGCAGGACAGGGGGCAAACACCGGGGAGCTGTTTTTT. Combining the CDR3 with reference TRBV7-3 and TRBJ2-2 gives the whole variable domain GAGVSQTPSNKVTEKGKYVELRCDPISGHTALYWYRQSLGQGPEFLIYFQGTGAADDSGLPNDRFFAVRPEGSVSTLKIQRTERGDSAVYLCASSAGQGANTGELFFGEGSRLTVL.

V gene TRBV28 combines with J gene TRBJ2-2; D not resolved. The CDR3 is 14 residues long. CDR1 MDHEN and CDR2 SYDVKM come from the germline V gene. V shed 8 bases and J shed 6 bases, with 16 bases lying between them. The CDR3 spells CASLETSKAGELFF. CDR3 nucleotide sequence: TGTGCCAGCCTTGAGACTTCAAAAGCCGGGGAGCTGTTTTTT.

The table lists this clone with a count of one. The CDR3 region has the DNA TGTGCCAGCAGTAAGCCCAGGCCCGGAAACACCATATATTTT. It encodes CASSKPRPGNTIYF. The chain is built from TRBV6-6 and TRBJ1-3, with unresolved D. This CDR3 comprises 14 residues. Trimming left V 5 bases short and J 4 bases short, with 12 bases between. The V gene's germline CDR1 is MNHNY and CDR2 SVGAGI (reference sequence).

V usage is TRBV30 and J usage is TRBJ2-7; TRBD1 aligns across 9 bases. Germline V gene lookup returns CDR1 GTSNPN and CDR2 SVGIG (reference sequence). This CDR3 has 13 amino acids. The ends lost 5 bases at V and 2 bases at J; junction bases unmatched: 4. CDR3 in DNA: TGTGCCTGGGCGAGGGACAGGGCCTACGAGCAGTACTTC. Its protein is CAWARDRAYEQYF.

This clone was picked up one time. The chain's CDR3 is CASSPSGGLRDTQYF. The DNA for the CDR3 is TGTGCCAGCAGCCCTAGCGGGGGGCTCCGCGATACGCAGTATTTT. The chain has TRBV3-1 (or the pseudogene TRBV3-2) and TRBJ2-3, with TRBD2 identical over 11 bases. Germline values: CDR1 LGHDT, CDR2 YNNKEL (reference sequence). V was clipped by 4 bases and J by 6 bases; unmatched bases: 6. The CDR3 runs to 15 residues.

This chain joins TRBV19 and TRBJ2-7, with a tentative D call TRBD1 (6 bases). CDR1 and CDR2 (germline): LNHDA, SQIVND (reference sequence). The CDR3 length is 13 residues. With 3 bases removed from V and 6 bases from J, the gap between germline ends came to 12 bases. In DNA form, the CDR3 reads TGTGCCAGTAGTATTCAGGGGAAGGGCGAGCAGTACTTC. As protein: CASSIQGKGEQYF. The full variable domain, rest sourced from reference TRBV19 and TRBJ2-7, is DGGITQSPKYLFRKEGQNVTLSCEQNLNHDAMYWYRQDPGQGLRLIYYSQIVNDFQKGDIAEGYSVSREKKESFPLTVTSAQKNPTAFYLCASSIQGKGEQYFGPGTRLTVT.

The genes are TRBV11-3 and TRBJ1-1; D is unclear. Germline V lookup: CDR1 SGHNT, CDR2 YENEEA. V lost 0 bases and J lost 4, with 12 bases in between. The CDR3 is 15 amino acids. CDR3 DNA: TGTGCCAGCAGCTTAGACAGGCCTAAGAGCACTGAAGCTTTCTTT. It translates to CASSLDRPKSTEAFF.

This chain uses TRBV9 with TRBJ2-1; 8 nucleotides align to TRBD2. The V gene's germline CDR1 is SGDLS and CDR2 YYNGEE. This CDR3 spans 18 amino acids. Germline trimming cut 4 bases from V and 4 bases from J; bases unmatched to any gene: 16. The CDR3 region is CASSPSHWSGGPYNEQFF. Here the CDR3 DNA reads TGTGCCAGCAGCCCATCCCATTGGAGCGGGGGACCATACAATGAGCAGTTCTTC. Drawing the rest from reference TRBV9 and TRBJ2-1, the complete variable domain is DSGVTQTPKHLITATGQRVTLRCSPRSGDLSVYWYQQSLDQGLQFLIQYYNGEERAKGNILERFSAQQFPDLHSELNLSSLELGDSALYFCASSPSHWSGGPYNEQFFGPGTRLTVL.

The V and J genes are TRBV30 and TRBJ2-7; weak D call: TRBD1 (6 bases). The CDR3 extends over 13 amino acids. Germline-derived CDR1 and CDR2 are GTSNPN and SVGIG (reference sequence). V shed 5 bases and J shed 0 bases, with 11 bases lying between them. Here the CDR3 DNA reads TGTGCCTGGGCCACAGGGAGCTCCTACGAGCAGTACTTC. Translated: CAWATGSSYEQYF.

The J gene is TRBJ1-5, the V gene TRBV30; D remains unclear. V was clipped by 0 bases and J by 7 bases, with 10 bases between them. This CDR3 has 13 amino acids. The germline CDR1 and CDR2 sequences are GTSNPN and SVGIG (reference sequence). The CDR3 protein is CAWSVGGRQPQHF. CDR3 sequence (DNA): TGTGCCTGGAGTGTAGGAGGGAGGCAGCCCCAGCATTTT.

The chain joins TRBV4-3 to TRBJ2-1, with 13 positions matching TRBD2. J was trimmed by 6 bases and V by 4 bases; bases with no gene match: 0. Germline CDR1 reads LGHNA; CDR2 reads YSLEER. The CDR3 runs to 14 residues. DNA of the CDR3: TGCGCCAGCAGCCGGACTAGCGGGGGCAATGAGCAGTTCTTC. Translating gives CASSRTSGGNEQFF.

The rearrangement joins TRBV9 to TRBJ1-3; D unclear. The CDR3 totals 18 residues. The germline V gene encodes CDR1 SGDLS and CDR2 YYNGEE. Deletions cut 1 base from V and 1 base from J, with 18 bases between. The CDR3 sequence: CASSVTVTGSDSGNTIYF. The DNA of the CDR3 is TGTGCCAGCAGCGTAACGGTCACCGGGTCAGATTCTGGAAACACCATATATTTT.

The rearrangement links TRBV5-1 to TRBJ1-3, with 7 bases that match TRBD1. Germline values: CDR1 SGHRS, CDR2 YFSETQ. The CDR3 spans 18 residues. V lost 0 bases, J lost 4 bases, and 13 bases stayed unmatched. The CDR3, as DNA: TGCGCCAGCAGCTTGGGGCACAGGGGCTCTAGATCCGGAAACACCATATATTTT. Protein: CASSLGHRGSRSGNTIYF.

This chain uses TRBV5-8 with TRBJ1-6; tentative D call: TRBD1 (6 bases). Germline-derived CDR1 and CDR2 are SGHTS and YDEGEE. This CDR3 is built from 14 residues. The V end lost 0 bases, the J end lost 8 bases, and 9 bases lay between the germline ends. For the CDR3, the DNA is TGTGCCAGCAGCTTGGGAAACAGGGATTCACCCCTCCACTTT. Protein product: CASSLGNRDSPLHF.

The rearrangement links TRBV18 to TRBJ1-2; 10 bases agree with TRBD1. This CDR3 has 16 amino acids. Germline loops: CDR1 KGHSH, CDR2 LQKENI. J lost 2 bases, V lost 0 bases, and 3 bases had no gene match. CDR3 sequence (DNA): TGTGCCAGCTCACCACCGGGACAGGGGCCGAACTATGGCTACACCTTC. Residues: CASSPPGQGPNYGYTF. The entire variable domain, with the rest obtained from reference TRBV18 and TRBJ1-2, is as follows: NAGVMQNPRHLVRRRGQEARLRCSPMKGHSHVYWYRQLPEEGLKFMVYLQKENIIDESGMPKERFSAEFPKEGPSILRIQQVVRGDSAAYFCASSPPGQGPNYGYTFGSGTRLTVV.

The V and J genes are TRBV2 and TRBJ2-7, with 8 bases that match TRBD1. The germline V gene encodes CDR1 SNHLY and CDR2 FYNNEI. The CDR3 is 13 amino acids. Losses at the gene ends were 6 bases for V and 3 bases for J; bases not matched to a gene: 4. The CDR3 nucleotides are TGTGCCAGCAGGCAGGGGGCGAACTACGAGCAGTACTTC. As protein: CASRQGANYEQYF.

Only one count was recorded for this clone. The rearrangement links TRBV18 to TRBJ2-2; D not certain. Looked up from germline, CDR1 is KGHSH and CDR2 is LQKENI. Trimming removed 3 bases from V and 5 bases from J, with 10 bases in between. The CDR3 is made up of 14 amino acids. CDR3 amino acids: CASSPNGPTGELFF. For the CDR3, the DNA is TGTGCCAGCTCACCGAACGGTCCGACCGGGGAGCTGTTTTTT.

Here the CDR3 DNA reads TGTGCCAGCACCCTGGACAGGAGCTCCTACAATGAGCAGTTCTTC. Translating gives CASTLDRSSYNEQFF. The gene calls are TRBV3-1 (or the pseudogene TRBV3-2) and TRBJ2-1, with TRBD1 matching over 7 bases. This CDR3 has 15 residues. Looked up from germline, CDR1 is LGHDT and CDR2 is YNNKEL (reference sequence). The J segment lost 0 bases and the V segment lost 7 bases, leaving 6 bases of the junction unmatched.

This clone has just a few counts. This rearrangement joins TRBV15 to TRBJ2-5; TRBD1 matches at 9 bases. The CDR3 has 16 amino acids. Unmatched junction bases numbered 7, after V lost 3 bases and J lost 2 bases. Germline lookup yields CDR1 LNHNV and CDR2 YYDKDF (reference sequence). The chain's CDR3 is CATSSSGQGDQETQYF. The CDR3 DNA sequence: TGTGCCACCAGCAGCTCGGGACAGGGTGATCAAGAGACCCAGTACTTC. The variable domain in full, completed from reference TRBV15 and TRBJ2-5, reads DAMVIQNPRYQVTQFGKPVTLSCSQTLNHNVMYWYQQKSSQAPKLLFHYYDKDFNNEADTPDNFQSRRPNTSFCFLDIRSPGLGDTAMYLCATSSSGQGDQETQYFGPGTRLLVL.